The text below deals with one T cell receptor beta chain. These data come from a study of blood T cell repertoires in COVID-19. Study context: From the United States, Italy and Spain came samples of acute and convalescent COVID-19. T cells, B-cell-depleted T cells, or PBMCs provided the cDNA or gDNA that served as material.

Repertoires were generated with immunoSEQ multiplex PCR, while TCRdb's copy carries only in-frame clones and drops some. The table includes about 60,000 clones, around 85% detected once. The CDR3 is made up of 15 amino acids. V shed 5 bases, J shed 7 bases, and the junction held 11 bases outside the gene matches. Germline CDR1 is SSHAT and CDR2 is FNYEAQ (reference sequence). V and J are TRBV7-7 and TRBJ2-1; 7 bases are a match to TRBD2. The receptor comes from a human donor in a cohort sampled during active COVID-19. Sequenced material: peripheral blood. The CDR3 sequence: CASSPRIAGVNEQFF. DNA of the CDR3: TGTGCCAGCAGCCCCCGGATAGCGGGTGTGAATGAGCAGTTCTTC.